The subject of this entry is one TCR beta chain. The target antigen is unknown. This entry is derived from a study of cytomegalovirus exposure and HLA in healthy donors. The PCR had 60 Vbeta and 13 Jbeta primers. Libraries were prepared by immunoSEQ multiplex PCR; TCRdb keeps only in-frame clonotypes and omits some of them. The sample holds 110,000 or so clones; around three quarters are singletons and the top ten take around 5%. Overall study results and limits: Several of the most significant clusters were apparently associated with common viral pathogens in a later analysis. Through in vitro validation, three CMV-associated chains were shown to be specific for CMV antigens.

This CDR3 contains 14 residues. The V gene's germline CDR1 is SGHTA and CDR2 FQGNSA. V was cut by 3 bases and J by 0 bases, with 8 bases left in between. The source of this sequence is a man aged 45 to 65 in good health and CMV-seropositive. Sequencing was done on a sample of PBMCs. This chain connects TRBV7-2 to TRBJ1-1, with D unresolved. CDR3 sequence reads: CASSFWRLNTEAFF. Written as DNA, the CDR3 is TGTGCCAGCAGCTTTTGGCGGTTGAACACTGAAGCTTTCTTT. Combining the CDR3 with reference TRBV7-2 and TRBJ1-1 gives the whole variable domain GAGVSQSPSNKVTEKGKDVELRCDPISGHTALYWYRQSLGQGLEFLIYFQGNSAPDKSGLPSDRFSAERTGGSVSTLTIQRTQQEDSAVYLCASSFWRLNTEAFFGQGTRLTVV.